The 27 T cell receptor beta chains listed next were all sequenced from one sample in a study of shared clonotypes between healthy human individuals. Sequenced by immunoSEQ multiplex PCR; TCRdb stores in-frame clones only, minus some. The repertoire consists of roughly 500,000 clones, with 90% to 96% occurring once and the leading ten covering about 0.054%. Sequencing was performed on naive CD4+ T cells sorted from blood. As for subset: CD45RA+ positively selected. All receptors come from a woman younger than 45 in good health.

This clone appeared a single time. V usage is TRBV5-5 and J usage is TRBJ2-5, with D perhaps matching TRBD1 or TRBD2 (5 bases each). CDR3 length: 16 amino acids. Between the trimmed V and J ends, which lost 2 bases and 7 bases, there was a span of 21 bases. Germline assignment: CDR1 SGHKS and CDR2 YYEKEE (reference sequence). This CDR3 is CASSFDSGATGWTQYF. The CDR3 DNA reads TGTGCCAGCAGCTTCGATTCCGGGGCCACGGGATGGACCCAGTACTTC.

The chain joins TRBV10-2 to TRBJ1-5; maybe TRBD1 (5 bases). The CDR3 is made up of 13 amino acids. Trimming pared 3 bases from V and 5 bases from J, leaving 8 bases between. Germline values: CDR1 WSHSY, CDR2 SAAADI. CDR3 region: CASSEGHYQPQHF. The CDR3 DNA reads TGCGCCAGCAGTGAAGGACATTATCAGCCCCAGCATTTT.

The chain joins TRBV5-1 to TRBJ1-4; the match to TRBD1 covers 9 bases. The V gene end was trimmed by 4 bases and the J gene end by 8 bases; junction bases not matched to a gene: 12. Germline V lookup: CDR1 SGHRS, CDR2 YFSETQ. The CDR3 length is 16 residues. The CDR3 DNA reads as TGCGCCAGCAGCACTCTCACCGGGACAGGGATGGAAAAACTGTTTTTT. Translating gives CASSTLTGTGMEKLFF. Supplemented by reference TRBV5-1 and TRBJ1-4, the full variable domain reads KAGVTQTPRYLIKTRGQQVTLSCSPISGHRSVSWYQQTPGQGLQFLFEYFSETQRNKGNFPGRFSGRQFSNSRSEMNVSTLELGDSALYLCASSTLTGTGMEKLFFGSGTQLSVL.

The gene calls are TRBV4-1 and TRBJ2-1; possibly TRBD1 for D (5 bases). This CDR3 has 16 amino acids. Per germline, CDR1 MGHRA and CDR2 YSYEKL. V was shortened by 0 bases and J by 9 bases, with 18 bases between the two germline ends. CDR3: CASSQEWSRVKTEQFF. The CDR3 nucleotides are TGCGCCAGCAGCCAAGAATGGTCCAGGGTTAAAACTGAGCAGTTCTTC.

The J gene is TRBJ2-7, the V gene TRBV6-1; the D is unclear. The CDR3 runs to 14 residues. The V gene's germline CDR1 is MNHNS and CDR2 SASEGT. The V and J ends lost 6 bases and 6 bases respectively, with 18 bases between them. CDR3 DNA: TGTGCCAGCAGGGTCAGAGCCGACCCTGGCGAGCAGTACTTC. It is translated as CASRVRADPGEQYF.

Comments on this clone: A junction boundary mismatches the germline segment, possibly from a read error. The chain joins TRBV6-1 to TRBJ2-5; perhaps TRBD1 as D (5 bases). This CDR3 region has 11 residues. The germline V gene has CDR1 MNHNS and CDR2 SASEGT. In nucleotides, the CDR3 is TGTGCCAGCAGGGACAACATAGGGTTAGACTTC. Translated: CASRDNIGLDF.

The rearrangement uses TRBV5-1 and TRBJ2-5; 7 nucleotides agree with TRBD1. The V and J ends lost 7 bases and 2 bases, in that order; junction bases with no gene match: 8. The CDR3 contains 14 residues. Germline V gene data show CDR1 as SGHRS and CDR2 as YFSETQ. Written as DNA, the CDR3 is TGCGCCAGCGACATCCGGGACAGTCAAGAGACCCAGTACTTC. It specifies CASDIRDSQETQYF.

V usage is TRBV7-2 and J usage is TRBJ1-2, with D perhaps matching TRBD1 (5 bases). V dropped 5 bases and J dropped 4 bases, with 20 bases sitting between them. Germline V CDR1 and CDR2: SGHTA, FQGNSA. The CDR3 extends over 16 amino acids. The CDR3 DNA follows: TGTGCCAGCAGCCCCCGGGGGGGGGATCGTAGCTATGGCTACACCTTC. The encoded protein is CASSPRGGDRSYGYTF.

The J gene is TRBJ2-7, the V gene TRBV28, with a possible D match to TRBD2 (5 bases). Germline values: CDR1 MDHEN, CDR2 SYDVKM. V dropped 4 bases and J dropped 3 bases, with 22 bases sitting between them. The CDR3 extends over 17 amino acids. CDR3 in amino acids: CASSSRMLTKSGYEQYF. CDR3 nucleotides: TGTGCCAGCAGTTCCCGGATGTTGACTAAAAGCGGCTACGAGCAGTACTTC.

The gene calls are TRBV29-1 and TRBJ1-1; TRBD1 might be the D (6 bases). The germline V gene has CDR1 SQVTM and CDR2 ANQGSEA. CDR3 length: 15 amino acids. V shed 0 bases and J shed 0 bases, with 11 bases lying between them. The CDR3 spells CSVEDPGQMNTEAFF. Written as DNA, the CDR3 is TGCAGCGTTGAAGATCCCGGACAGATGAACACTGAAGCTTTCTTT.

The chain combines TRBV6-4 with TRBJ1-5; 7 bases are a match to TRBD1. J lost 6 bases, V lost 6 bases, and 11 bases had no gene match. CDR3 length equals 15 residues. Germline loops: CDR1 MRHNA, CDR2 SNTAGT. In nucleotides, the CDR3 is TGTGCCAGCAGCCCACAGGGGTTGGGTGGTCAGCCCCAGCATTTT. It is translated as CASSPQGLGGQPQHF.

DNA of the CDR3: TGTGCCAGTGGCCACAGGGAAGTCCGAGATACGCAGTATTTT. It is translated as CASGHREVRDTQYF. The chain employs TRBV19 and TRBJ2-3; weak D call: TRBD1 (6 bases). The germline V and J ends were trimmed by 8 bases and 5 bases, with 17 bases remaining between them. From germline, CDR1 is LNHDA and CDR2 SQIVND (reference sequence). The CDR3 covers 14 residues. Filled out from reference TRBV19 and TRBJ2-3, the complete variable domain reads DGGITQSPKYLFRKEGQNVTLSCEQNLNHDAMYWYRQDPGQGLRLIYYSQIVNDFQKGDIAEGYSVSREKKESFPLTVTSAQKNPTAFYLCASGHREVRDTQYFGPGTRLTVL.

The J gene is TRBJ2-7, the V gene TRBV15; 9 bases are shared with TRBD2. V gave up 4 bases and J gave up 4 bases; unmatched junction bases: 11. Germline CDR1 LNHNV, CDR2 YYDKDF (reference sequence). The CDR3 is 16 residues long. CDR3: CATSKEGRSGRYEQYF. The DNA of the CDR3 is TGTGCCACCAGCAAGGAAGGACGGAGCGGGAGGTACGAGCAGTACTTC.

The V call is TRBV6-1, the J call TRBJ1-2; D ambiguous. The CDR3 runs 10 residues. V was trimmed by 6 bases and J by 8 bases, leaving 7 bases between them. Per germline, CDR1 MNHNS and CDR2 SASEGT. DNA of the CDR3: TGTGCCAGCAGGAAGAACGGCTACACCTTC. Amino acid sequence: CASRKNGYTF.

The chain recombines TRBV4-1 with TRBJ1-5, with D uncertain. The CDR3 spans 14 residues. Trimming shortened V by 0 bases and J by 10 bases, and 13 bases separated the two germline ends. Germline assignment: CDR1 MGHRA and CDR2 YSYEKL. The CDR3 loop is CASSQDKGVKPQHF. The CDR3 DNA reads TGCGCCAGCAGCCAAGACAAGGGCGTCAAACCCCAGCATTTT.

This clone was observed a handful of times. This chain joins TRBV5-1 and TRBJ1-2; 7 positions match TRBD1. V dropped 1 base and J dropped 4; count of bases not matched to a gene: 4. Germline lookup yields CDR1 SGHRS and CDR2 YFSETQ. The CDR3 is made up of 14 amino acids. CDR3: CASSLRGLGYGYTF. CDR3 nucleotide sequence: TGCGCCAGCAGCTTGAGGGGGCTTGGCTATGGCTACACCTTC.

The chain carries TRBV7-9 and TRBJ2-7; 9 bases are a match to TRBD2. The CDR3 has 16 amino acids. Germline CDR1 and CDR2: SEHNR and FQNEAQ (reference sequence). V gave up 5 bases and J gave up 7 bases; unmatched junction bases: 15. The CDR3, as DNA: TGTGCCAGCAGCCCCCCCGTGATAGCGGGAGCGGGTGAGCAGTACTTC. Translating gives CASSPPVIAGAGEQYF. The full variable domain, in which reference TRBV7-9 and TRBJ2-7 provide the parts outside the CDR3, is DTGVSQNPRHKITKRGQNVTFRCDPISEHNRLYWYRQTLGQGPEFLTYFQNEAQLEKSRLLSDRFSAERPKGSFSTLEIQRTEQGDSAMYLCASSPPVIAGAGEQYFGPGTRLTVT.

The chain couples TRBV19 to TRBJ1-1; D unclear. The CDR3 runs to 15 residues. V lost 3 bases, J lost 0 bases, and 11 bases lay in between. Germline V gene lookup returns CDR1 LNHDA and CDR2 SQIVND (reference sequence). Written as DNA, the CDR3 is TGTGCCAGTAGTATTCTAACGGGTATGAACACTGAAGCTTTCTTT. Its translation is CASSILTGMNTEAFF.

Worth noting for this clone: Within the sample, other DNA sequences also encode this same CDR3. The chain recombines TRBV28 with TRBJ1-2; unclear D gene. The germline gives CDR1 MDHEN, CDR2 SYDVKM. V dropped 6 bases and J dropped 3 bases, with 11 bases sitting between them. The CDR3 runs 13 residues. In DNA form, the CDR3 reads TGTGCCAGCAGCCCCGGACGTTACTATGGCTACACCTTC. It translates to CASSPGRYYGYTF.

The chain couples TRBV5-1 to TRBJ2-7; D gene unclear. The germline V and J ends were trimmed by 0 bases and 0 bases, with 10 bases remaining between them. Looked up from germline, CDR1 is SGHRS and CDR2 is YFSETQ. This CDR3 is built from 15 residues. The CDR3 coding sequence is TGCGCCAGCAGCTTGGCCTCACGGTCCTCCTACGAGCAGTACTTC. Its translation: CASSLASRSSYEQYF.

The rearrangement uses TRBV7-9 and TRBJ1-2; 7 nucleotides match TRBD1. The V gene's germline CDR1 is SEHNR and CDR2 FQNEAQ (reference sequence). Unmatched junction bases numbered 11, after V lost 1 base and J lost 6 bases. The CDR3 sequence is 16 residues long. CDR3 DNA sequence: TGTGCCAGCAGCTTAGGAAGTGGACAGGATGCTCATGGCTACACCTTC. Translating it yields CASSLGSGQDAHGYTF.

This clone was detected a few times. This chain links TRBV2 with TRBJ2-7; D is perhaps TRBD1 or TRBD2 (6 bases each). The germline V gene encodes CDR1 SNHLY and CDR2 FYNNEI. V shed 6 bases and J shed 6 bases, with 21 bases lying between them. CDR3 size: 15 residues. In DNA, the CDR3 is TGTGCCAGCAGCGTCAACCTTAGTGGAGGGGGCGAGCAGTACTTC. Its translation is CASSVNLSGGGEQYF.

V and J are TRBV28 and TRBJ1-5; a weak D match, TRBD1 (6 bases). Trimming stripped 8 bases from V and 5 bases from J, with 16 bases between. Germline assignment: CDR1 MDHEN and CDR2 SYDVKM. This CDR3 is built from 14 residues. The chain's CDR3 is CASLGHMIYQPQHF. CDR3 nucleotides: TGTGCCAGCCTGGGACACATGATCTATCAGCCCCAGCATTTT.

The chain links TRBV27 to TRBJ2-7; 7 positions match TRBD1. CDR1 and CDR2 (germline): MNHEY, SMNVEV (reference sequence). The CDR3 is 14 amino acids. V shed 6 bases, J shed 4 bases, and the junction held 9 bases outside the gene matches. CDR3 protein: CASRQTGKLYEQYF. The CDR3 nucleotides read TGTGCCAGCAGACAGACAGGGAAGCTTTACGAGCAGTACTTC.

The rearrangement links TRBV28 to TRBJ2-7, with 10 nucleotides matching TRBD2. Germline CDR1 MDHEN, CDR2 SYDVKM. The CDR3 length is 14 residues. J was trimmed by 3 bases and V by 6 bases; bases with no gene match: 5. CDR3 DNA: TGTGCCAGCAGACTAGCGGGATCTCACTACGAGCAGTACTTC. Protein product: CASRLAGSHYEQYF.

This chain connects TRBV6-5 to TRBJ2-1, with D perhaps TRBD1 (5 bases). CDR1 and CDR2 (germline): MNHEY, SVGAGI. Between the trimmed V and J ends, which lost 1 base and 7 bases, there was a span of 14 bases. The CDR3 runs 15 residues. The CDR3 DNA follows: TGTGCCAGCAGTTACTATCCAGGGTCTCGGAATGAGCAGTTCTTC. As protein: CASSYYPGSRNEQFF.

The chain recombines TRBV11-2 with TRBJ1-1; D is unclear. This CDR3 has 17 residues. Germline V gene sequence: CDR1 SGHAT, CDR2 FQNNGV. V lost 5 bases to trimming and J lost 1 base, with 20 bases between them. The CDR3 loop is CASSIIRRTGRNTEAFF. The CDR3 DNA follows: TGTGCCAGCAGCATCATTAGACGTACCGGGAGGAACACTGAAGCTTTCTTT.